Sequencing of this T cell receptor (beta chain) was carried out in a study of blood T cell repertoires in COVID-19. Some clones are missing from TCRdb's copy, which holds only in-frame ones; the method was immunoSEQ multiplex PCR. The table lists under 250,000 clones, more than 85% of them singletons. Sequencing was carried out using peripheral blood. The source of this sequence is a man between 40 and 49 years old with acute or convalescent COVID-19.

CDR3 DNA sequence: TGCAGCGTTGGCCCCACAGGGCCTTTTCAAGAGACCCAGTACTTC. It specifies CSVGPTGPFQETQYF. The V call is TRBV29-1, the J call TRBJ2-5, with D possibly matching TRBD1 (6 bases). Germline V CDR1 and CDR2: SQVTM, ANQGSEA. V was cut by 4 bases and J by 2 bases, with 17 bases left in between. The CDR3 contains 15 residues.